The clone carrying this T cell receptor beta chain was seen a handful of times. Its specificity is unknown. CDR3 length equals 15 residues. Germline values: CDR1 MGHRA, CDR2 YSYEKL. V was cut by 1 base and J by 1 base, with 10 bases left in between. This record belongs to a study of T-cell reconstitution after alpha-beta-depleted transplantation in children. It was with unique molecular identifiers that the TCRbeta library was prepared. TCRdb used MiXCR to reprocess the PCR reads, holding one entry per CDR3 protein. The data show hundreds of thousands of distinct CDR3 sequences, 10% to 15% seen once. Whole-study findings and limits: It was surviving recipient T cells and thymic progenitors that gave some patients high TCRbeta diversity at day 60.

This TCR was recovered from a male patient between 5 and 17 years old who had a stem cell transplant for acute myeloid leukemia, so the T cells may come from the graft donor. The chain combines TRBV4-1 with TRBJ2-5; a weak D match, TRBD2 (6 bases). The sequencing used PBMCs, mostly from graft donor cells, collected 360 days after TCRalphabeta/CD19-depleted stem cell transplant. The CDR3 region has the DNA TGCGCCAGCAGCCAAGGGTGGGGGGTCCAAGAGACCCAGTACTTC. As protein: CASSQGWGVQETQYF.